Listed below are T cell receptor beta chains from one sample, sequenced in a study of T cells in Graves' hyperthyroidism and ophthalmopathy. TCRdb redid the calling of the multiplex PCR reads with MiXCR, one entry per CDR3 protein. Among around 450,000 distinct CDR3 sequences, about a sixth were seen once, and the ten largest hold around 7.3%. The sequencing input was blood. These receptors originate from a woman aged 18-29 years with Graves' hyperthyroidism. Each CDR3 is given with its conserved first and last residue. Fields, in order: clone size, J gene, V gene, D gene, CDR3 protein, CDR3 DNA. A D gene is named only where the DNA matches it firmly. Clone size is shown for a subset of rows, as once, few, many or a class of expanded clone.

>-|TRBJ2-3|TRBV5-1|-
CASSLTDRVDTQYF
TGTGCCAGCAGCTTGACGGACAGAGTAGATACGCAGTATTTT
>many|TRBJ1-5|TRBV27|TRBD1
CASSSRGRNQPQHF
TGTGCCAGCAGTTCCAGGGGGAGGAATCAGCCCCAGCATTTT
>many|TRBJ1-1|TRBV11-3|-
CASSSWGLVNTEAFF
TGTGCCAGCAGCTCCTGGGGGCTGGTGAACACTGAAGCTTTCTTT
>many|TRBJ1-1|TRBV6-1|-
CASSEGAGWMAFF
TGTGCCAGCAGTGAAGGAGCAGGGTGGATGGCTTTCTTT
>-|TRBJ2-5|TRBV28|-
CASSSLRDKREETQYF
TGTGCCAGCAGTTCCCTGCGGGACAAAAGGGAAGAGACCCAGTACTTC
>many|TRBJ2-5|TRBV28|-
CASRAKALAVKETQYF
TGTGCCAGCAGGGCTAAAGCTTTAGCGGTTAAAGAGACCCAGTACTTC
>few|TRBJ2-5|TRBV30|TRBD2
CAWKRGGTQYF
TGTGCCTGGAAGCGGGGGGGGACCCAGTACTTC
>many|TRBJ2-5|TRBV11-2|-
CAARGLGSQETQYF
TGTGCCGCAAGGGGGTTGGGGAGCCAAGAGACCCAGTACTTC
>-|TRBJ1-2|TRBV28|-
CASSPKHLYGYTF
TGTGCCAGCAGTCCGAAACATCTTTATGGCTACACCTTC
>-|TRBJ2-4|TRBV6-1|-
CASRAKNIQYF
TGTGCCAGCAGGGCGAAAAACATTCAGTACTTC
>-|TRBJ2-3|TRBV14|TRBD2
CASSLLAGLTDTQYF
TGTGCCAGCAGCCTTCTAGCGGGACTCACAGATACGCAGTATTTT
>many|TRBJ2-3|TRBV3-1|-
CASSQDWGETDTQYF
TGTGCCAGCAGCCAAGATTGGGGGGAAACAGATACGCAGTATTTT
>-|TRBJ2-1|TRBV11-2|TRBD2
CASSLPGTSGINEQFF
TGTGCCAGCAGCTTGCCCGGGACTAGCGGGATCAATGAGCAGTTCTTC
>once|TRBJ2-3|TRBV28|-
CASSSPPGATDTQYF
TGTGCCAGCAGTTCCCCCCCGGGGGCCACAGATACGCAGTATTTT
>many|TRBJ1-2|TRBV5-1|TRBD1
CASSLAPGQGLYGYTF
TGCGCCAGCAGCTTGGCCCCGGGACAGGGACTCTATGGCTACACCTTC
>many|TRBJ1-5|TRBV6-5|-
CASSYSVIGQPQHF
TGTGCCAGCAGTTACTCCGTTATCGGTCAGCCCCAGCATTTT
>many|TRBJ2-1|TRBV11-2|-
CASSFGSEHNEQFF
TGTGCCAGCAGCTTCGGGAGCGAGCACAATGAGCAGTTCTTC
>many|TRBJ1-2|TRBV5-1|TRBD1
CASTMGTGIYTF
TGCGCCAGCACCATGGGGACAGGGATCTACACCTTC
>many|TRBJ1-3|TRBV6-2/TRBV6-3|-
CASTGKVTGNTIYF
TGTGCCAGCACGGGGAAGGTAACTGGAAACACCATATATTTT
>many|TRBJ1-3|TRBV3-1|TRBD1
CASSRQGSGNTIYF
TGTGCCAGCAGTCGACAGGGGTCTGGAAACACCATATATTTT
>few|TRBJ2-7|TRBV6-7|TRBD1
CASSATSGQGDPSYEQYF
TGTGCCAGCAGTGCTACCTCCGGACAGGGAGACCCTTCCTACGAGCAGTACTTC
>many|TRBJ2-7|TRBV5-1|TRBD2
CASSLLGGGAYEQYF
TGCGCCAGCAGCTTGTTGGGGGGGGGGGCCTACGAGCAGTACTTC
>few|TRBJ2-3|TRBV5-1|-
CASSLITGSTDTQYF
TGCGCCAGCAGCTTGATAACCGGTAGCACAGATACGCAGTATTTT
>-|TRBJ1-4|TRBV4-1|TRBD1
CASSRTGHNEKLFF
TGCGCCAGCAGCCGGACAGGGCACAATGAAAAACTGTTTTTT
>-|TRBJ1-6|TRBV6-2/TRBV6-3|-
CASSDEGGGGGSPLHF
TGTGCCAGCAGTGACGAAGGGGGGGGGGGTGGTTCACCCCTCCACTTT
>many|TRBJ2-3|TRBV20-1|-
CSARDLADTQYF
TGCAGTGCTAGAGATCTGGCAGATACGCAGTATTTT
>many|TRBJ2-1|TRBV24-1|TRBD2
CATSGGRPHNEQFF
TGTGCCACCAGTGGCGGGAGGCCTCACAATGAGCAGTTCTTC
>-|TRBJ2-4|TRBV5-8|-
CASSLGWDGTKNIQYF
TGTGCCAGCAGCTTGGGTTGGGACGGGACTAAAAACATTCAGTACTTC
>many|TRBJ1-5|TRBV6-1|-
CASSEARERRYSNQPQHF
TGTGCCAGCAGTGAAGCTAGGGAGAGGAGATATAGCAATCAGCCCCAGCATTTT
>-|TRBJ2-3|TRBV27|TRBD1
CASSLSKGLGQGVSTDTQYF
TGTGCCAGCAGTTTATCGAAGGGGTTGGGCCAGGGGGTGTCGACAGATACGCAGTATTTT
>-|TRBJ1-5|TRBV9|-
CASSVGLDQPQHF
TGTGCCAGCAGCGTAGGCCTGGATCAGCCCCAGCATTTT
>many|TRBJ2-1|TRBV30|TRBD2
CAWNKAGGNEQFF
TGTGCCTGGAACAAAGCGGGAGGGAATGAGCAGTTCTTC
>many|TRBJ1-4|TRBV28|TRBD1
CASSYPTGGNEKLFF
TGTGCCAGCAGTTACCCGACAGGGGGAAACGAAAAACTGTTTTTT
>many|TRBJ1-5|TRBV28|-
CASSSDIVGGDQPQHF
TGTGCCAGCAGTTCTGATATCGTCGGGGGGGATCAGCCCCAGCATTTT
>-|TRBJ2-2|TRBV9|TRBD1
CASSPGGTGYTGELFF
TGTGCCAGCAGCCCCGGGGGGACAGGGTACACCGGGGAGCTGTTTTTT
>-|TRBJ2-3|TRBV7-2|TRBD1
CASRIRQGGPDTQYF
TGTGCCAGCAGAATCAGACAGGGGGGCCCAGATACGCAGTATTTT
>many|TRBJ2-7|TRBV6-2/TRBV6-3|TRBD2
CASSMGGLAEFSYEQYF
TGTGCCAGCAGCATGGGCGGACTAGCGGAGTTCTCCTACGAGCAGTACTTC
>few|TRBJ1-3|TRBV5-8|-
CASSLEVATDYSGNTIYF
TGTGCCAGCAGCTTGGAAGTGGCCACCGACTACTCTGGAAACACCATATATTTT